This TCR beta chain is from a study of cytomegalovirus exposure and HLA in healthy donors. Findings and limits, study-wide: Indistinguishable V segments such as TRBV6-2 and TRBV6-3 were excluded. A later analysis showed HLA-associated TCR beta chains outstripping equally common others in clonal expansion. Only CMV serostatus was available as immune exposure information. TCR beta sequences numbering over 15,000 were associated with HLA alleles at 0.05 false discovery rate in a later analysis.

On this clone itself: The antigen is unknown.

Looked up from germline, CDR1 is SGHVS and CDR2 is FNYEAQ. V lost 5 bases and J lost 4; bases outside the gene matches: 7. The CDR3 has 14 residues. 13 Jbeta primers and 60 Vbeta primers were used for the PCR. Repertoires were generated with immunoSEQ multiplex PCR, while TCRdb's copy carries only in-frame clones and drops some. The table shows some 87,000 clones, with around 80% occurring only once. The origin of this receptor is a man under 40 in good health and CMV-seronegative. Source material: PBMCs. The chain links TRBV7-6 to TRBJ1-2; 7 nucleotides match TRBD1. CDR3 sequence (DNA): TGTGCCAGCAGCACTGGGACAGATCTCTATGGCTACACCTTC. Translating it yields CASSTGTDLYGYTF.